Detailed here is one T cell receptor beta chain. In its sample, this clone was seen many times. No antigen is known for it. It is unclear where the CDR3 begins or ends on the DNA, so no DNA is shown, and the CDR3 is as TCRdb lists it. Donors were healthy HIV-negative adults with no recently reported acute infections or vaccinations. Only Caucasian adults living in Nashville, Tennessee, USA were represented among the donors. CD4+ T cells were enriched by magnetic negative selection, after which naive cells were positively selected on CD45RA and the negative fraction was taken as the memory subset. Blood was collected by leukapheresis, and PBMCs were isolated by Ficoll-Histopaque density gradient centrifugation and then cryopreserved in liquid nitrogen vapor phase. Analytical flow cytometry was used to check the purity and quantity of each magnetically sorted T cell population. Genomic DNA was isolated from every sorted fraction and measured by UV absorbance on a Nanodrop 2000c.

Using the deep immunoSEQ assay, multiplex PCR amplified TCR CDR3 regions from genomic DNA. Genomic DNA extracted from each cell subset was distributed evenly over all wells of several immunoSEQ 96-well plates, and each plate served as one replicate. Each replicate PCR for sorted subsets received approximately 220 ng genomic DNA, equal to tens of thousands of T cell genomes. The purified libraries were quantified using a Qubit 3.0 fluorometer, sized with a Bioanalyzer 2100, and then quantified again using the KAPA Library Quantification kit. Every immunoSEQ 96-well plate was sequenced on a separate single-read 150-cycle Illumina NextSeq 550 flow cell. As for the authors' bioinformatics: Because the immunoSEQ output held only junctional sequences and lacked quality scores, the filtering could not match the filtering applied to full-length reads. Sequences were annotated with PyIR, a Python wrapper for IgBLAST v1.9, using IMGT germline references to assign V/J genes and CDR3. Reads were filtered out if the reads had weak V/J assignments (E-value above 1e-6), no CDR3, stop codons, out-of-frame junctions, or ambiguous translated residues. V3J clonotypes were defined as sequences sharing an identical inferred V gene, J gene, and CDR3 amino acid sequence. Percentage overlap between repertoires was computed as shared unique clonotypes divided by the size of the smaller repertoire. RTK rarefaction, the Chao1 estimator, and Recon v2.1 estimates of unobserved clonotypes were used to assess repertoire richness. Generation probabilities for all TCRbeta clonotypes obtained by the gDNA method from a handful of donors were computed using OLGA. Here the immuneACCESS table is served through TCRdb, limited to in-frame sequences with V and J called. Missing clones are a known gap in these copies; in checked studies unresolved V genes cover under half, and the rest lacks a known reason. V and J calls and clone size follow that table, whereas D and trimming were derived from the DNA. The sample table contains about 670,000 clones; only one count was recorded for about two thirds of them. The ten top clones hold about 1.7% of the sample.

This entry is derived from a study of shared clonotypes between healthy human individuals (TCRdb year 2020). Background for the entire study: The cohort comprised a couple of women and a few men aged 18 to 49 years. To estimate repertoire size and how much clonotype sharing occurs between individuals, the study deeply sequenced the blood TCR repertoires of five healthy adults. To increase sequencing depth and limit assay-specific biases, TCR repertoire library preparation and sequencing were carried out by different laboratories using diverse techniques. For each donor, CD4 naive and CD4 memory were each given three plates, CD8 naive was given two plates, and CD8 memory was given one plate. Leukapheresis yielded between about 0.94 and 8.9 billion PBMCs per donor.

The paper as a whole reports these results and caveats: Clonotypes shared by all four sorted-subset donors showed higher generation probabilities than non-shared clonotypes. Because the study included only a small number of donors, the genetic and exposure-history diversity represented was limited. Sampling was restricted to blood, and TCR repertoires in tissues likely differ from the TCR repertoires found in blood. Rarefaction of sorted-subset datasets indicated incomplete sequencing despite the large sequencing depth. Estimated clonotype richness was generally larger for naive than for memory subsets. Across a handful of donors, approximately 5% of naive CD4, approximately 3.6% of naive CD8, 2% to 2.5% of memory CD4, and approximately 0.4% of memory CD8 clonotypes were shared. Pairwise subsampling indicated that sequencing depth was expected to affect the degree of clonotype sharing among donors.

The germline V gene yields SQVTM for CDR1 and ANQGSEA for CDR2. The CDR3 numbers 10 residues from cysteine through phenylalanine. This sequence uses TRBV29-1 and TRBJ1-2; the D segment call TRBD1 is taken from the table without a DNA check. This receptor was identified in a woman aged 30 to 39 in good health. The source material was memory CD4+ T cells sorted from blood. The cell subset or site label, as the study defines it: CD45RA-negative fraction. For the CDR3, the sequence is CSVGFGAHTF.